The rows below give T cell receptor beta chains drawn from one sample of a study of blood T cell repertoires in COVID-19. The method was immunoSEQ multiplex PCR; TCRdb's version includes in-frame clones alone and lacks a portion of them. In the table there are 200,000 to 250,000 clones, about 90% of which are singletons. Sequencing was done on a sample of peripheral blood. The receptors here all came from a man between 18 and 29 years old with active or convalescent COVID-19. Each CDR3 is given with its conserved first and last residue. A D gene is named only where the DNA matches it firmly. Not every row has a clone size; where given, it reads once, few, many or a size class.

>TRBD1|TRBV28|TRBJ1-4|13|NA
TGTGCCAGCACGACAGGGTGGGTTGAAAAACTGTTTTTT
CASTTGWVEKLFF
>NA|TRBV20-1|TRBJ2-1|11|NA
TGCAGTGCTAGAGGGACTGGTGAGCAGTTCTTC
CSARGTGEQFF
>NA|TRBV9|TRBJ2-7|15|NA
TGTGCCAGCAGCGTAGGGGGAGTTTCCTCCTACGAGCAGTACTTC
CASSVGGVSSYEQYF
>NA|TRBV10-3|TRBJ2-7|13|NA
TGTGCCATCAGGAGCGGCGTCTCCTACGAGCAGTACTTC
CAIRSGVSYEQYF
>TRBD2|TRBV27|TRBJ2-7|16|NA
TGTGCCAGCAGTATCCGGACTAGCGGGAGCTCCTACGAGCAGTACTTC
CASSIRTSGSSYEQYF
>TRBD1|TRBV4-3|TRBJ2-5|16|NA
TGCGCCAGCAGCCAAGCCGACAGGGGGCCGGCAGAGACCCAGTACTTC
CASSQADRGPAETQYF
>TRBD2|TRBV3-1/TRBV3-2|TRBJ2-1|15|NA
TGTGCCAGCAGGGAGGGACTAGCTAACTACAATGAGCAGTTCTTC
CASREGLANYNEQFF
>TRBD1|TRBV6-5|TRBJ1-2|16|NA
TGTGCCAGCAGTTACGGGGGACAGGGTATAACCCATGGCTACACCTTC
CASSYGGQGITHGYTF
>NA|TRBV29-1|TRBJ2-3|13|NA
TGCAGCGTTGAAGGGCGGGTAACAGATACGCAGTATTTT
CSVEGRVTDTQYF
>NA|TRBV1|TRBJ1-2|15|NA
TGCACCAGCAGCCAAGATTCAGGGGATCGGTGTGGCTACACCTTC
CTSSQDSGDRCGYTF
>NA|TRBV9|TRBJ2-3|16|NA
TGTGCCAGCAGCGTGGGAGGGGGGGCTCGCACAGATACGCAGTATTTT
CASSVGGGARTDTQYF
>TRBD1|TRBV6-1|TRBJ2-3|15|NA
TGTGCCAGCAGTGAAGGGGGACAGGGAGGATATACGCAGTATTTT
CASSEGGQGGYTQYF
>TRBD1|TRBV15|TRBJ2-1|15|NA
TGTGCCACCAGCAGGACAGGGTGGGACTACAATGAGCAGTTCTTC
CATSRTGWDYNEQFF
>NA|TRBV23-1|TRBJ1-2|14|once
TGCGCCAGCAGTCAATCGGGGGACTTCAGGAGCTACACCTTC
CASSQSGDFRSYTF
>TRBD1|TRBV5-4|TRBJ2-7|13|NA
TGTGCCAGCTCGGGACAGGGGCTCTACGAGCAGTACTTC
CASSGQGLYEQYF
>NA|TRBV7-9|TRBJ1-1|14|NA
TGTGCCAGCACCAAACAAGGGGGGGACACTGAAGCTTTCTTT
CASTKQGGDTEAFF
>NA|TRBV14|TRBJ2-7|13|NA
TGTGCCAGCAGCCAAGATCAGCGGTCCGAGCAGTACTTC
CASSQDQRSEQYF
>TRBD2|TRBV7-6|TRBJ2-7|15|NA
TGTGCCAGCAGCCCGGGGACTAGCGGGGTCCGCGAGCAGTACTTC
CASSPGTSGVREQYF
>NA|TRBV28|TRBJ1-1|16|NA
TGTGCCAGCAGTTTAACTCGGGGGAGAGGAGATACTGAAGCTTTCTTT
CASSLTRGRGDTEAFF
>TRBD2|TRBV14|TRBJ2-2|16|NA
TGTGCCAGCAGCCAAGCGGGAGGGCCGGGCACCGGGGAGCTGTTTTTT
CASSQAGGPGTGELFF
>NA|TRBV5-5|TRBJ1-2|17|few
TGTGCCAGCAGCCTGAGGGTGGGGGCACCTCTTAACTATGGCTACACCTTC
CASSLRVGAPLNYGYTF
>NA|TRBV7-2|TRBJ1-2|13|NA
TGTGCCAGCATTTGGGCAGGGGCTCGTGGCTACACCTTC
CASIWAGARGYTF
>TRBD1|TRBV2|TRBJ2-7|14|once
TGTGCCAGTTACGGACAGGGGTCTTCCTACGAGCAGTACTTC
CASYGQGSSYEQYF
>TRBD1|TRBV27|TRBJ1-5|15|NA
TGTGCCAGCAGCTCAGGGACAGGGGGTAATCAGCCCCAGCATTTT
CASSSGTGGNQPQHF
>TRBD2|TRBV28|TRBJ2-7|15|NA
TGTGCCAGCAGACCCGGACTAGCGGGAGTCTACGAGCAGTACTTC
CASRPGLAGVYEQYF
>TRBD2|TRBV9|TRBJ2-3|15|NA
TGTGCCAGCAGCCCTAGCGGGAGCAGTACGGATACGCAGTATTTT
CASSPSGSSTDTQYF
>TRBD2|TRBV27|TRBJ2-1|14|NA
TGTGCCAGCAAGCGGGAAAGCTCCTACAATGAGCAGTTCTTC
CASKRESSYNEQFF
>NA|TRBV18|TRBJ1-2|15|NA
TGTGCCAGCTCACCAAAGGAGACAGGATCCTATGGCTACACCTTC
CASSPKETGSYGYTF
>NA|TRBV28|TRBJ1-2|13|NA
TGTGCCAGCAGTTTGGCAGGCACCTATGGCTACACCTTC
CASSLAGTYGYTF
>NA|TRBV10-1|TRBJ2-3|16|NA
TGCGCCAGCAGTGAGTCTCGGGCGTTAGCGACAGATACGCAGTATTTT
CASSESRALATDTQYF
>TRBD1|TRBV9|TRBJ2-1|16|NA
TGTGCCAGCAGCGTCTACCGAGGACAGGGTTTGGATGAGCAGTTCTTC
CASSVYRGQGLDEQFF
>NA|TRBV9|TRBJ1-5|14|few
TGTGCCAGCAGCACAGAGGCAGGGGATAAGCCCCAGCATTTT
CASSTEAGDKPQHF
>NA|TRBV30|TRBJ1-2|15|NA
TGTGCCTCCCCGAACTGGGGGGGAGGGAACTATGGCTACACCTTC
CASPNWGGGNYGYTF